The text below deals with one T cell receptor beta chain. This clonotype was found many times. The target of this receptor is not known. Base qualities were left out, and no much larger clone turns up one base away. Relative to germline, V is 3 bases shorter and J is 2 bases shorter, with 14 bases between their ends. The CDR3, cysteine through phenylalanine, is 15 amino acids long. Only the CDR3 DNA stays, 45 bases, in frame from base 1. The germline V gene supplies CDR1 MNHNS and CDR2 SASEGT. The data stem from a study of T cells in Graves' hyperthyroidism and ophthalmopathy (dated by TCRdb to the late 2010s). Concerning the study at large: Peripheral blood samples were taken at the time of initial diagnosis, prior to any treatment. Prospective prediction of ophthalmopathy was tested in an independent validation cohort of approximately 19 hyperthyroidism patients and some 17 patients who later progressed to ophthalmopathy. For training and testing, the roughly 93 patients in the discovery cohort were randomly divided in a 7:3 ratio. The paper describes TCR Vbeta CDR3 sequencing of more than 120 peripheral blood samples, made up of around 41 ophthalmopathy patients, roughly 75 hyperthyroidism patients and roughly 17 progressor patients. Once sampling was done, hyperthyroidism patients were given methimazole at a starting dose of 30 mg daily, whereas ophthalmopathy patients were given high-dose intravenous methylprednisolone. A discovery cohort of about 96 patients, about 43 with Graves' ophthalmopathy and about 58 with stable Graves' hyperthyroidism, was used to find distinguishing TCR V-J signatures. In addition, the study compared T-cell repertoires in thyroid tissue and in blood from several Graves' hyperthyroidism patients. Study-wide findings and limitations: In validation, the model predicted progression to ophthalmopathy a median of around six months before onset, with approximately 68% sensitivity and about 72% specificity. A model built on a 13 V-J signature distinguished ophthalmopathy from stable hyperthyroidism, reaching roughly 88% sensitivity and 81.08% specificity in cross-validation and 80%/75% in testing. Most expanded thyroid clonotypes (frequency above 0.001) were also detected in blood, suggesting blood repertoires may reflect thyroid immune responses. No statistical method was used to fix the sample size in advance, and group allocation was not hidden from the investigators.

The TCR beta CDR3 regions were amplified from RNA transcripts. The first round of RT-PCR for the TCR CDR3 was performed with the HTBI primer set and the Qiagen OneStep RT-PCR kit. A second multiplex PCR round built the libraries, followed by size selection and purification. Sequencing of the libraries was done on an Illumina HiSeq2000 using paired-end 100 bp reads. The study's processing was this. SOAPnuke was used to process the raw data, removing reads that contained adapters or uncalled bases, had a mean Phred below 15, or lacked an exact match to the constant primer or identifier. COPE v1.2.5 was used to merge the high-quality paired reads, and each unique nucleotide sequence was defined as a clonotype. MiTCR v1.1 was used to align clonotypes to the IMGT TRBV, TRBD and TRBJ reference segments. Only V-J combinations with frequency above 0.0001, covering approximately 99% of repertoires, were analysed. The TCS score was defined as the ratio of F50 (clonal expansion) to E x V (chaos), calculated using BLOSUM62-based TCRdist between CDR3 peptides within each V-J. Welch's t-statistics and random forest reduced fewer than 550 V-J features to fewer than 15, which were used in a naive Bayes classifier (R e1071). The Morisita-Horn index was used to measure how similar the thyroid and blood repertoires were. Using fastp at Q25 and MiXCR, TCRdb reprocessed the public reads and kept productive beta chains. One record per CDR3 amino acid sequence lists the most common genes and DNA. None of the V and J calls come from the authors' own analysis; TCRdb made them. A total of around 60,000 distinct CDR3 sequences appear in this sample, 40% to 55% of them only once. Approximately 13% of the sample goes to the ten largest clones.

Ophthalmopathy patients had moderately to severely active disease, Clinical Activity Score of at least 3, NOSPECS grade of at least 4, and duration under 3 months. Exclusion was applied to patients with uncontrolled infections, other autoimmune diseases, pregnancy or lactation. Diagnoses relied on clinical symptoms, serum thyroxine and TRAb, thyroid ultrasound and orbital computed tomography. PBMCs were isolated from about 10 ml of fresh peripheral blood by Ficoll-Paque density gradient centrifugation. Total RNA was extracted using Trizol reagent, and RNA quality was assessed on an Agilent 2100 Bioanalyzer.

The chain is made from TRBV6-1 and TRBJ2-7; the best D guess is TRBD2, with 7 bases matching. Sequenced input: blood. The clonotype was recovered from a woman in her 30s with Graves' ophthalmopathy. The DNA is as follows: TGTGCCAGCAGTGAGGGAGGGGGGAACGCCTACGAGCAGTACTTC. The translation is CASSEGGGNAYEQYF.